The sequence of this T cell receptor beta chain was determined in a study of blood T cell repertoires in COVID-19 (TCRdb year 2020). The study in broad terms: The collaborator samples originated in the United States, Italy and Spain and spanned the acute and convalescent phases of COVID-19. The material from the prospective study consisted of cDNA or gDNA derived from T cells, B-cell-depleted T cells, or PBMCs. The dataset comprised deeply sampled blood TCRbeta repertoires from subjects exposed to, actively infected with, or recovered from COVID-19. The repertoires were made available in a free public database intended to serve as a resource for research on the immune response to SARS-CoV-2. Samples came from the ongoing ImmuneRACE study (first 160 participants) plus 1,254 subjects from 6 global collaborators. Nearly every sample came with metadata listing a de-identified subject ID, COVID-19 status, age in years and sex. Where available, HLA class I and class II types were taken from metadata supplied by the sample provider and were not determined by assay-based typing.

TCRbeta CDR3 regions were amplified from genomic DNA using the immunoSEQ Assay, a bias-controlled multiplex PCR. In the paper's pipeline: The number of nucleated cells in each sample was estimated from the amplification of reference gene primers within the assay. To quantify the absolute abundance of each unique TCRbeta CDR3 rearrangement, sequence reads were collapsed and filtered. For each sample, productive Simpson clonality was calculated as the square root of Simpson's diversity index over productive rearrangements. As stored in TCRdb, this immuneACCESS dataset retains in-frame rearrangements with V and J assigned. A fraction of the clones does not appear; measured against another copy, unresolved V genes explain less than half of the discrepancy, and the remainder lacks a known reason. V, J and clone size are taken as reported in that table, and D and trimming were inferred from the DNA itself. Recorded for this sample are approximately 18,000 clones; approximately 89% of them occurred a single time. The leading ten clones occupy approximately 5% of the sample.

General study outcomes and caveats: The quantity of clinical and demographic metadata differed by source and by participant and was supplied without curation.

For this clone: What this receptor recognizes is not known. Per-base quality was not reported, and no clone a single base away is much larger than it.

Whole blood was collected in K2EDTA tubes by collaborating institutions according to the institutions' own protocols. Collaborator samples were shipped for TCRbeta analysis as frozen whole blood, isolated PBMCs, or DNA extracted from either sample type. This receptor was obtained from a human donor in a cohort sampled during active COVID-19. Sequencing input: peripheral blood.

The DNA sequence follows: TGCGCCAGCAGCTTGGTCGACAGGGGCACAGATACGCAGTATTTT. It encodes CASSLVDRGTDTQYF. The V and J genes are TRBV5-1 and TRBJ2-3; 7 bases in between match TRBD1. V is pruned by 0 bases and J by 1 base, leaving 2 bases of the junction without a gene match. In the germline V gene, CDR1 corresponds to SGHRS and CDR2 to YFSETQ. Reading from cysteine to phenylalanine, the CDR3 counts 15 amino acids. The kept DNA is CDR3 alone, 45 bases in frame from the first base.